Each of the 21 T cell receptor beta chains below was sequenced from the same sample in a study of brain T cells in children with intractable seizures. Assay used: immunoSEQ multiplex PCR; TCRdb lists only in-frame clones, some missing. In the table there are about 80,000 clones, approximately 89% of which are singletons. The sample was peripheral blood, taken at surgery. These receptors all stem from a girl aged 2 to 9 with Rasmussen encephalitis and intractable seizures.

The gene calls are TRBV20-1 and TRBJ2-1; no clear D gene. Per the germline V gene, CDR1 is DFQATT and CDR2 is SNEGSKA (reference sequence). Trimming took off 7 bases at V and 4 bases at J, with 8 bases between the two ends. The CDR3 is made up of 11 amino acids. The CDR3 spells CSVDHYNEQFF. DNA of the CDR3: TGCAGTGTGGACCATTACAATGAGCAGTTCTTC.

The chain couples TRBV10-2 to TRBJ1-3, with D possibly TRBD1 on 5 matching bases. V dropped 7 bases and J dropped 4 bases, with 11 bases sitting between them. Germline CDR1 WSHSY, CDR2 SAAADI. The CDR3 spans 13 residues. CDR3 loop: CASKATVGNTIYF. CDR3 DNA sequence: TGCGCCAGCAAGGCGACAGTCGGAAACACCATATATTTT.

The chain uses TRBV25-1 and TRBJ2-7; 11 bases agree with TRBD1. J gave up 3 bases and V 8 bases, and 3 bases lay outside the gene matches. The CDR3 extends over 13 amino acids. Germline-derived CDR1 and CDR2 are MGHDK and SYGVNS. In DNA form, the CDR3 reads TGTGCCAGCGGGGGGACAGGGGGCTACGAGCAGTACTTC. It is translated as CASGGTGGYEQYF.

The chain couples TRBV29-1 to TRBJ2-1; 7 positions agree with TRBD2. This CDR3 contains 14 residues. Germline lookup yields CDR1 SQVTM and CDR2 ANQGSEA. V shed 7 bases, J shed 2 bases, and the junction held 8 bases outside the gene matches. In DNA, the CDR3 is TGCAGCGCCGAAGTTGGGGGGGCCTACAATGAGCAGTTCTTC. This encodes CSAEVGGAYNEQFF.

The chain joins TRBV21-1 to TRBJ1-3. TRBV21-1 is a known pseudogene. This CDR3 comprises 18 residues. DNA for the CDR3: TGTGCCAGCAGCAAAGAGAAGGTTTCGGAGGGCTCTGGAAACACCATATATTTT. Its translation: CASSKEKVSEGSGNTIYF.

The chain employs TRBV28 and TRBJ1-1, with TRBD1 identical over 7 bases. Germline loops: CDR1 MDHEN, CDR2 SYDVKM. V shed 6 bases and J 11 bases; nucleotides not matched to a gene: 9. This CDR3 comprises 12 residues. CDR3 coding DNA: TGTGCCAGCAGACGTAGCCCCAGGGGGGCTTTCTTT. As protein: CASRRSPRGAFF. Together with reference TRBV28 and TRBJ1-1, the CDR3 gives the full variable domain: DVKVTQSSRYLVKRTGEKVFLECVQDMDHENMFWYRQDPGLGLRLIYFSYDVKMKEKGDIPEGYSVSREKKERFSLILESASTNQTSMYLCASRRSPRGAFFGQGTRLTVV.

J is TRBJ2-7 and V is TRBV2, with 9 bases that match TRBD2. Germline CDR1 is SNHLY and CDR2 is FYNNEI. V shed 5 bases, J shed 6 bases, and the junction held 5 bases outside the gene matches. CDR3 length: 13 amino acids. This CDR3 is CASSTGTSPEQYF. The CDR3, as DNA: TGTGCCAGCAGTACCGGGACTAGCCCCGAGCAGTACTTC. Full variable domain (remainder filled in from reference TRBV2 and TRBJ2-7): EPEVTQTPSHQVTQMGQEVILRCVPISNHLYFYWYRQILGQKVEFLVSFYNNEISEKSEIFDDQFSVERPDGSNFTLKIRSTKLEDSAMYFCASSTGTSPEQYFGPGTRLTVT.

This chain joins TRBV7-3 and TRBJ2-3, with a possible D match to TRBD1 (6 bases). Germline V gene data show CDR1 as SGHTA and CDR2 as FQGTGA. V lost 5 bases to trimming and J lost 1 base, with 7 bases between them. The CDR3 sequence is 13 residues long. CDR3 sequence reads: CASSRTGTDTQYF. Written as DNA, the CDR3 is TGTGCCAGCAGCCGGACAGGCACAGATACGCAGTATTTT.

Here the CDR3 DNA reads TGTGCCAGCAGCTTAGCAGCGGGGGGCCACCAAGAGACCCAGTACTTC. Residues: CASSLAAGGHQETQYF. V usage is TRBV7-7 and J usage is TRBJ2-5; 9 bases are shared with TRBD2. V lost 0 bases to trimming and J lost 0 bases; unmatched junction nucleotides: 2. The CDR3 has 16 residues. CDR1 and CDR2 from the germline V gene are SSHAT and FNYEAQ (reference sequence).

This clone was seen only once. The chain has TRBV9 and TRBJ2-3, with D perhaps TRBD1 (6 bases). V lost 0 bases, J lost 2 bases, and 16 bases lay in between. The CDR3 runs 17 residues. Germline V gene lookup returns CDR1 SGDLS and CDR2 YYNGEE. CDR3 nucleotides: TGTGCCAGCAGCGTAGGGTTGGTGGGACACTACACAGATACGCAGTATTTT. Its protein is CASSVGLVGHYTDTQYF.

The chain carries TRBV11-2 and TRBJ2-1; maybe TRBD1 (5 bases). V was cut by 6 bases and J by 2 bases, with 14 bases left in between. This CDR3 spans 15 amino acids. Germline V gene data show CDR1 as SGHAT and CDR2 as FQNNGV. CDR3 sequence (DNA): TGTGCCAGCAGGAGACACGAAGGGGCCTACAATGAGCAGTTCTTC. Protein: CASRRHEGAYNEQFF.

The rearrangement uses TRBV2 and TRBJ1-1, with D maybe TRBD1 (5 bases). The germline V gene encodes CDR1 SNHLY and CDR2 FYNNEI. This CDR3 has 13 amino acids. The V end was cut by 7 bases, the J end by 2 bases, with 11 bases between. CDR3 in DNA: TGTGCCAGCAAAAGACAGTCCAACACTGAAGCTTTCTTT. Translation gives CASKRQSNTEAFF. Full variable domain (outside the CDR3, taken from reference TRBV2 and TRBJ1-1): EPEVTQTPSHQVTQMGQEVILRCVPISNHLYFYWYRQILGQKVEFLVSFYNNEISEKSEIFDDQFSVERPDGSNFTLKIRSTKLEDSAMYFCASKRQSNTEAFFGQGTRLTVV.

V usage is TRBV19 and J usage is TRBJ2-7; 11 bases are shared with TRBD2. V dropped 5 bases and J dropped 3; count of bases not matched to a gene: 3. Germline V gene sequence: CDR1 LNHDA, CDR2 SQIVND (reference sequence). This CDR3 spans 14 amino acids. CDR3 loop: CASSLTSGDYEQYF. The DNA of the CDR3 is TGTGCCAGTAGTCTGACTAGCGGGGACTACGAGCAGTACTTC. The full variable domain, completed using reference TRBV19 and TRBJ2-7, is DGGITQSPKYLFRKEGQNVTLSCEQNLNHDAMYWYRQDPGQGLRLIYYSQIVNDFQKGDIAEGYSVSREKKESFPLTVTSAQKNPTAFYLCASSLTSGDYEQYFGPGTRLTVT.

The chain carries TRBV13 and TRBJ1-1; a weak D match, TRBD1 (5 bases). This CDR3 has 15 amino acids. Looked up from germline, CDR1 is PRHDT and CDR2 is FYEKMQ (reference sequence). V was trimmed by 1 base and J by 4 bases, leaving 13 bases between them. The DNA for the CDR3 is TGTGCCAGCAGCTTAGTGGGGGTTGACGGCACTGAAGCTTTCTTT. Encoded protein: CASSLVGVDGTEAFF.

The chain has TRBV4-1 and TRBJ1-2, with D tentatively TRBD1 (6 bases). V was cut by 4 bases and J by 3 bases, with 12 bases left in between. In germline, CDR1 is MGHRA, CDR2 YSYEKL. The CDR3 loop spans 14 amino acids. This chain's CDR3 is CASSPLTGDYGYTF. Written as DNA, the CDR3 is TGCGCCAGCAGCCCTCTGACAGGCGACTATGGCTACACCTTC.

The chain uses TRBV5-6 and TRBJ1-3, with D uncertain. The V and J ends lost 1 base and 0 bases respectively, with 11 bases between them. The CDR3 is made up of 16 amino acids. Germline values: CDR1 SGHDT, CDR2 YYEEEE. Here the CDR3 reads CASSLIGSLSGNTIYF. CDR3 DNA: TGTGCCAGCAGCTTGATCGGCAGCCTCTCTGGAAACACCATATATTTT.

This chain uses TRBV7-9 with TRBJ1-2; no reliable D call. V lost 1 base and J lost 6, with 6 bases in between. Germline V gives CDR1 SEHNR, CDR2 FQNEAQ (reference sequence). The CDR3 contains 12 residues. CDR3 in amino acids: CASSLDRDGYTF. The CDR3 nucleotides read TGTGCCAGCAGCTTAGATCGGGATGGCTACACCTTC.

Worth noting for this clone: Other nucleotide sequences in the sample specify the same CDR3. The V call is TRBV12-3 or TRBV12-4, the J call TRBJ2-5; D remains unclear. CDR3 length: 11 residues. The V end was cut by 6 bases, the J end by 3 bases, with 5 bases between. For the CDR3, the DNA is TGTGCCAGCAGCCCCAAAGAGACCCAGTACTTC. Translated, it gives CASSPKETQYF.

The chain carries TRBV19 and TRBJ1-5, with D possibly being TRBD1 (5 bases). In germline, CDR1 is LNHDA, CDR2 SQIVND (reference sequence). This CDR3 region has 16 residues. Trimming left V 7 bases short and J 3 bases short, with 19 bases between. CDR3 in amino acids: CASTLLERGINQPQHF. The CDR3 nucleotides read TGTGCCAGTACCCTATTGGAGAGGGGAATCAATCAGCCCCAGCATTTT.

This clone was seen only once. The genes are TRBV5-4 and TRBJ2-5; the match to TRBD1 covers 8 bases. Germline-derived CDR1 and CDR2 are SGHNT and YYREEE (reference sequence). The CDR3 has 15 residues. J gave up 5 bases and V 4 bases, and 10 bases lay outside the gene matches. The CDR3, as DNA: TGTGCCAGCAGCACAAAACAGGGGGGCCGGGAGACCCAGTACTTC. Amino acid sequence: CASSTKQGGRETQYF.

The V and J genes are TRBV6-1 and TRBJ2-5; 12 nucleotides match TRBD2. This CDR3 comprises 16 residues. J gave up 6 bases and V 1 base, and 6 bases lay outside the gene matches. CDR1 and CDR2 (germline): MNHNS, SASEGT. CDR3 region: CASSEGTSGDLKTQYF. CDR3 DNA: TGTGCCAGCAGTGAAGGGACTAGCGGGGATTTGAAGACCCAGTACTTC.